This T cell receptor beta chain appears in the sequencing data of a study of CD8 T cell repertoires and HIV-1 epitope variants. Study information: Separate wells received one of Twenty-five Gag or Nef variant peptides. Control wells had CMV/EBV/flu peptides, negative Ebola AY9, or no peptide. Study-level points and caveats: No clonotypes responded to the TAALDMSHF plasma variant; about 5 recognized KF9, one HW9. Fewer than ten TCR beta clonotypes were antigen-specific, six apparently recognizing autologous or escape variants.

This table comes from immunoSEQ multiplex PCR, and its TCRdb copy is limited to in-frame clones, with some not included. The top ten hold over 45% of the sample, which has approximately 2,500 clones, almost 65% seen once. In the case of this clone: As yet, its antigen is unknown.

Deletions cut 5 bases from V and 2 bases from J, with 12 bases between. The germline V gene has CDR1 SGHTA and CDR2 FQGNSA. CDR3 size: 14 residues. Specimen: cultured CD8+ T cells derived from PBMCs. This sequence originates from a male donor with HIV. The genes are TRBV7-2 and TRBJ1-1; tentative D call: TRBD1 (6 bases). CDR3: CASSRGGRNTEAFF. For the CDR3, the DNA is TGTGCCAGCAGCCGAGGGGGGAGAAACACTGAAGCTTTCTTT. The variable domain in full, with the rest retrieved from reference TRBV7-2 and TRBJ1-1, is GAGVSQSPSNKVTEKGKDVELRCDPISGHTALYWYRQSLGQGLEFLIYFQGNSAPDKSGLPSDRFSAERTGGSVSTLTIQRTQQEDSAVYLCASSRGGRNTEAFFGQGTRLTVV.